The 27 T cell receptor beta chains reported below all come from one sample, sequenced in a study of OX40 agonist ivuxolimab in advanced cancers. The method was immunoSEQ multiplex PCR; TCRdb's version includes in-frame clones alone and lacks a portion of them. In the table there are tens of thousands of clones, roughly 82% of which are singletons. The material sequenced was CD4+ or CD8+ T cells sorted from blood, taken in a trial of the OX40 agonist ivuxolimab. These receptors all come from an adult with an advanced solid tumor such as melanoma, head and neck, liver or kidney cancer.

The chain couples TRBV29-1 to TRBJ1-1; D is possibly TRBD1 (5 bases). The V and J ends lost 5 bases and 7 bases respectively, with 20 bases between them. The CDR3 covers 14 residues. Germline CDR1 reads SQVTM; CDR2 reads ANQGSEA. The CDR3 reads CSVLYGRAIGEAFF. DNA of the CDR3: TGCAGCGTTCTTTACGGCAGGGCGATTGGTGAAGCTTTCTTT.

J is TRBJ1-5 and V is TRBV2, with D unclear. Trimming took 4 bases from V and 0 from J, leaving 16 bases between them. Germline V lookup: CDR1 SNHLY, CDR2 FYNNEI. The CDR3 runs to 17 residues. CDR3 DNA sequence: TGTGCCAGCAGTGCTACCGATCCGCTCTATAGCAATCAGCCCCAGCATTTT. Its translation: CASSATDPLYSNQPQHF.

The V call is TRBV6-1, the J call TRBJ1-6; D unresolved. CDR1 and CDR2 (germline): MNHNS, SASEGT. Trimming cost V 2 bases and J 5 bases, with 10 bases left between them. This CDR3 region has 15 residues. The CDR3, as DNA: TGTGCCAGCAGTGAACTGGGGTTAAATAATTCACCCCTCCACTTT. Translated, it gives CASSELGLNNSPLHF.

The rearrangement uses TRBV6-6 and TRBJ1-2; D may be TRBD1 (6 bases). Germline CDR1 MNHNY, CDR2 SVGAGI (reference sequence). Trimming stripped 2 bases from V and 7 bases from J, with 8 bases between. The CDR3 has 12 amino acids. The CDR3 is CASSYQGGGYTF. The DNA for the CDR3 is TGTGCCAGCAGTTACCAAGGGGGTGGCTACACCTTC.

This CDR3 is CASSRLQGSHNEQFF. The CDR3 coding sequence is TGTGCCAGCAGTCGATTACAGGGGTCCCACAATGAGCAGTTCTTC. The V gene is TRBV27, the J gene TRBJ2-1; 7 nucleotides line up with TRBD1. Per the germline V gene, CDR1 is MNHEY and CDR2 is SMNVEV (reference sequence). The junction had 9 bases not matched to a gene; V was cut back by 5 bases and J by 5 bases. The CDR3 contains 15 residues.

The chain links TRBV2 to TRBJ2-6; D may match TRBD1 or TRBD2 (6 bases each). Germline V CDR1 and CDR2: SNHLY, FYNNEI. This CDR3 contains 19 residues. The germline V and J ends were trimmed by 4 bases and 5 bases, with 24 bases remaining between them. CDR3 nucleotides: TGTGCCAGCAGTGGTCGTGGAGGGGGTTGGACTGTTAGGGCCAACGTCCTGACTTTC. Protein product: CASSGRGGGWTVRANVLTF.

The chain combines TRBV5-1 with TRBJ2-1, with D perhaps assigned TRBD1 or TRBD2 (7 bases each). V was shortened by 6 bases and J by 4 bases, with 17 bases between the two germline ends. CDR3 length: 15 residues. The germline CDR1 and CDR2 sequences are SGHRS and YFSETQ. The CDR3 here is CASTPGGGLYNEQFF. CDR3 nucleotide sequence: TGCGCCAGCACCCCAGGGGGGGGCCTTTACAATGAGCAGTTCTTC.

This chain uses TRBV5-4 with TRBJ1-1; maybe TRBD1 (5 bases). The CDR3 extends over 14 amino acids. V lost 0 bases and J lost 2, with 8 bases in between. Germline lookup yields CDR1 SGHNT and CDR2 YYREEE (reference sequence). In DNA, the CDR3 is TGTGCCAGCAGCTTGGACAGGTTCAACACTGAAGCTTTCTTT. Its translation is CASSLDRFNTEAFF.

This chain joins TRBV5-1 and TRBJ1-1; D remains unclear. The CDR3 length is 13 residues. Trimming took 2 bases from V and 7 from J, leaving 12 bases between them. Per germline, CDR1 SGHRS and CDR2 YFSETQ. The chain's CDR3 is CASSFLMGFEAFF. CDR3 nucleotide sequence: TGCGCCAGCAGCTTTCTCATGGGATTTGAAGCTTTCTTT.

This chain connects TRBV19 to TRBJ1-5; TRBD1 matches 8 bases. This CDR3 is 18 amino acids long. Germline CDR1 LNHDA, CDR2 SQIVND (reference sequence). Germline trimming cut 1 base from V and 8 bases from J; bases unmatched to any gene: 16. The CDR3 here is CASSIAPAGGNSRKPQHF. In DNA, the CDR3 is TGTGCCAGTAGTATAGCCCCGGCAGGGGGCAACAGTAGGAAGCCCCAGCATTTT.

The chain combines TRBV6-6 with TRBJ2-2; 9 bases map to TRBD1. This CDR3 has 16 residues. Germline assignment: CDR1 MNHNY and CDR2 SVGAGI (reference sequence). J was trimmed by 6 bases and V by 6 bases; bases with no gene match: 11. CDR3 region: CASRNPPGQGSGELFF. CDR3 in DNA: TGTGCCAGCAGAAATCCCCCCGGACAGGGGTCCGGGGAGCTGTTTTTT.

This sequence joins TRBV19 and TRBJ1-5; D gene unclear. The CDR3 is 14 amino acids. Per germline, CDR1 LNHDA and CDR2 SQIVND (reference sequence). Trimming pared 9 bases from V and 0 bases from J, leaving 12 bases between. As DNA, the CDR3 is TGTGCCAGCAACGGCGGTTATAGCAATCAGCCCCAGCATTTT. Its protein product is CASNGGYSNQPQHF.

V gene TRBV7-2 combines with J gene TRBJ2-7; 8 bases map to TRBD1. The CDR3 sequence is 14 residues long. CDR1 is SGHTA, CDR2 FQGNSA, per germline. V lost 4 bases, J lost 5 bases, and 7 bases stayed unmatched. The CDR3 region is CASSYEMDRDEQYF. The DNA for the CDR3 is TGTGCCAGCAGCTACGAAATGGACAGGGACGAGCAGTACTTC.

This clone was observed a few times. The rearrangement joins TRBV7-3 to TRBJ2-1; D is uncertain. Germline V gives CDR1 SGHTA, CDR2 FQGTGA. This CDR3 is 11 amino acids long. Between the trimmed V and J ends, which lost 2 bases and 7 bases, there was a span of 3 bases. The CDR3 DNA follows: TGTGCCAGCAGCTTAGTGAATGAGCAGTTCTTC. It codes for CASSLVNEQFF.

The chain links TRBV7-2 to TRBJ1-2, with D perhaps matching TRBD1 (6 bases). CDR1 is SGHTA, CDR2 FQGNSA, per germline. The CDR3 runs 16 residues. Trimming cost V 0 bases and J 3 bases, with 14 bases left between them. DNA for the CDR3: TGTGCCAGCAGCTTAGCTCTGGGGGGCGCGTACTATGGCTACACCTTC. Amino acids: CASSLALGGAYYGYTF.

CDR3 bases: TGCGCCAGCAGCTTCCGACCTTCAGGGGTGGGCACAGATACGCAGTATTTT. Residues: CASSFRPSGVGTDTQYF. The chain carries TRBV5-1 and TRBJ2-3; D perhaps matches TRBD1 (6 bases). CDR3 size: 17 residues. V lost 2 bases and J lost 1, with 17 bases in between. Per the germline V gene, CDR1 is SGHRS and CDR2 is YFSETQ.

The chain employs TRBV18 and TRBJ1-1; D is uncertain. The germline V gene has CDR1 KGHSH and CDR2 LQKENI. The CDR3 loop spans 14 amino acids. Trimming took 5 bases from V and 4 from J, leaving 14 bases between them. In DNA form, the CDR3 reads TGTGCCAGCTCAGACCTGGTTGGGGTCACTGAAGCTTTCTTT. It translates to CASSDLVGVTEAFF.

The gene calls are TRBV7-2 and TRBJ2-1; 12 bases map to TRBD2. This CDR3 comprises 14 residues. The V gene's germline CDR1 is SGHTA and CDR2 FQGNSA. Unmatched junction bases numbered 6, after V lost 5 bases and J lost 10 bases. The CDR3 DNA reads TGTGCCAGCAGCATGACTAGCGGGAGCGTGGAGCAGTTCTTC. Protein sequence: CASSMTSGSVEQFF.

This clone was seen a few times. The chain carries TRBV5-1 and TRBJ2-7; D is undetermined. The CDR3 runs 12 residues. The germline V gene has CDR1 SGHRS and CDR2 YFSETQ. V was shortened by 0 bases and J by 6 bases, with 7 bases between the two germline ends. Written as DNA, the CDR3 is TGCGCCAGCAGCTTGGGACTCTCCGAGCAGTACTTC. Translated: CASSLGLSEQYF.

This clone has just one count. This chain uses TRBV11-2 with TRBJ2-5; TRBD1 is a possible D gene (5 bases). CDR1 is SGHAT and CDR2 is FQNNGV in the germline V gene. V was pared by 1 base and J by 4 bases, with 16 bases between. The CDR3 spans 16 residues. DNA for the CDR3: TGTGCCAGCAGCTTAGTAGCCCCCCTAAGGGGAGAGACCCAGTACTTC. The encoded protein is CASSLVAPLRGETQYF. Based on the CDR3 plus reference TRBV11-2 and TRBJ2-5, the full variable domain is EAGVAQSPRYKIIEKRQSVAFWCNPISGHATLYWYQQILGQGPKLLIQFQNNGVVDDSQLPKDRFSAERLKGVDSTLKIQPAKLEDSAVYLCASSLVAPLRGETQYFGPGTRLLVL.

This chain joins TRBV2 and TRBJ2-1; D is possibly TRBD2 (7 bases). Germline V lookup: CDR1 SNHLY, CDR2 FYNNEI. V lost 6 bases and J 5 bases, leaving 11 bases between the germline ends. This CDR3 is built from 13 residues. CDR3 DNA: TGTGCCAGCAGGGGGGAGGGGGACAATGAGCAGTTCTTC. It codes for CASRGEGDNEQFF.

This clone occurred once. The V gene is TRBV19, the J gene TRBJ1-5; D not resolved. Trimming took 1 base from V and 3 from J, leaving 13 bases between them. This CDR3 has 16 amino acids. Germline V CDR1 and CDR2: LNHDA, SQIVND (reference sequence). Written as DNA, the CDR3 is TGTGCCAGTAGTATAGGGTCCCATAGGAACAATCAGCCCCAGCATTTT. Translation gives CASSIGSHRNNQPQHF.

The chain couples TRBV4-3 to TRBJ2-3; 7 bases are a match to TRBD2. The V gene's germline CDR1 is LGHNA and CDR2 YSLEER. This CDR3 contains 16 residues. J was trimmed by 0 bases and V by 1 base; bases with no gene match: 4. The CDR3 reads CASSQGGGFSTDTQYF. The CDR3 bases are TGCGCCAGCAGCCAAGGGGGGGGATTTAGCACAGATACGCAGTATTTT.

This sequence joins TRBV28 and TRBJ1-3; tentatively, D is TRBD1 (6 bases). This CDR3 contains 16 residues. Germline lookup yields CDR1 MDHEN and CDR2 SYDVKM. Trimming cost V 3 bases and J 5 bases, with 17 bases left between them. The CDR3 loop reads CASSFPGGWGRNTIYF. The CDR3 coding sequence is TGTGCCAGCAGTTTCCCGGGGGGCTGGGGTAGAAACACCATATATTTT.

V is TRBV6-6 and J is TRBJ2-3; D is undetermined. This CDR3 is built from 12 residues. In germline, CDR1 is MNHNY, CDR2 SVGAGI (reference sequence). Trimming left V 5 bases short and J 11 bases short, with 14 bases between. CDR3 loop: CASSPSLYLQYF. The CDR3 nucleotides read TGTGCCAGCAGTCCCTCGCTGTACCTGCAGTATTTT.

This clone showed up just a few times. This sequence joins TRBV11-3 and TRBJ2-2; 11 bases agree with TRBD1. The CDR3 has 14 residues. The J segment lost 6 bases and the V segment lost 5 bases, leaving 2 bases of the junction unmatched. The germline gives CDR1 SGHNT, CDR2 YENEEA. CDR3 region: CASSPGQGAGELFF. The CDR3 DNA follows: TGTGCCAGCAGCCCGGGACAGGGGGCCGGGGAGCTGTTTTTT.

V gene TRBV30 combines with J gene TRBJ2-7; the match to TRBD2 covers 7 bases. The J segment lost 7 bases and the V segment lost 3 bases, leaving 9 bases of the junction unmatched. CDR1 and CDR2 from the germline V gene are GTSNPN and SVGIG (reference sequence). The CDR3 contains 13 residues. The CDR3 DNA reads TGTGCCTGGAGCTCGGGGGAGGGCCTTGAGCAGTACTTC. Protein product: CAWSSGEGLEQYF.